This T cell receptor beta chain was sequenced for a study of blood T cell repertoires in COVID-19. Background on the study: COVID-19 samples, acute and convalescent, were from the United States, Italy and Spain. From T cells, B-cell-depleted T cells, or PBMCs came the material, which was cDNA or gDNA.

Per the germline V gene, CDR1 is MNHEY and CDR2 is SVGAGI. Trimming took 5 bases from V and 6 from J, leaving 13 bases between them. The CDR3 is 14 amino acids. This clone was counted a single time. Authors' processing steps: Reference gene primers were amplified, and this amplification served to estimate nucleated cell counts. Assay: immunoSEQ multiplex PCR; the TCRdb copy retains only in-frame clones and omits some. D and trimming were read from the DNA, whereas the V and J calls and clone size are those reported in that table. The sample consists of 60,000 or so clones, approximately 78% of them appearing once.

The sequencing sample was made of peripheral blood. The genes are TRBV6-5 and TRBJ2-2; possible D gene TRBD1, 5 bases. The sequence was collected from an elderly man with acute or convalescent COVID-19. CDR3 protein: CASSRARAAGELFF. CDR3 nucleotides: TGTGCCAGCAGTCGTGCCAGGGCTGCCGGGGAGCTGTTTTTT.